The next 9 T cell receptor beta chains were all read from a single sample in a study of OX40 agonist ivuxolimab in advanced cancers. Clones were sequenced by immunoSEQ multiplex PCR, and TCRdb holds only the in-frame ones, with some missing. Of about 16,000 clones listed, about 93% are singletons. The material was CD4+ or CD8+ T cells sorted from blood, obtained in a trial of the OX40 agonist ivuxolimab. The receptor source for this set is an adult with an advanced solid tumor such as melanoma, head and neck, liver or kidney cancer.

This clone has a handful of counts. The chain's CDR3 is CASSLGPGQGAKYEQYF. The CDR3 DNA sequence: TGTGCCAGCAGCTTGGGACCTGGACAGGGGGCTAAGTACGAGCAGTACTTC. The chain couples TRBV7-6 to TRBJ2-7; 11 bases are shared with TRBD1. V lost 3 bases, J lost 4 bases, and 11 bases stayed unmatched. CDR1 and CDR2 from the germline V gene are SGHVS and FNYEAQ. The CDR3 has 17 amino acids.

This chain links TRBV7-6 with TRBJ2-7, with D uncertain. V lost 5 bases and J lost 0, with 11 bases in between. Germline V gene lookup returns CDR1 SGHVS and CDR2 FNYEAQ. CDR3 length: 14 residues. The chain's CDR3 is CASSPGGFSYEQYF. CDR3 bases: TGTGCCAGCAGCCCCGGCGGCTTCTCCTACGAGCAGTACTTC. Complete variable domain (other parts from reference TRBV7-6 and TRBJ2-7): GAGVSQSPRYKVTKRGQDVALRCDPISGHVSLYWYRQALGQGPEFLTYFNYEAQQDKSGLPNDRFSAERPEGSISTLTIQRTEQRDSAMYRCASSPGGFSYEQYFGPGTRLTVT.

The chain links TRBV19 to TRBJ2-7; tentative D call: TRBD2 (6 bases). V was shortened by 1 base and J by 3 bases, with 10 bases between the two germline ends. The CDR3 has 14 amino acids. Per germline, CDR1 LNHDA and CDR2 SQIVND (reference sequence). CDR3 DNA sequence: TGTGCCAGTAGTATAGGGGGAGGTCTCTACGAGCAGTACTTC. Its translation is CASSIGGGLYEQYF.

The genes are TRBV27 and TRBJ2-3; D possibly corresponds to TRBD2 (5 bases). Trimming removed 3 bases at V and 1 base at J, with 14 bases between. CDR3 size: 16 residues. From germline, CDR1 is MNHEY and CDR2 SMNVEV (reference sequence). The CDR3, as DNA: TGTGCCAGCAGTTTTTTGAGGGAACATGGCACAGATACGCAGTATTTT. Amino acid sequence: CASSFLREHGTDTQYF.

A single count supports this clone. The chain couples TRBV9 to TRBJ1-1, with 11 bases that match TRBD1. Trimming cost V 2 bases and J 4 bases; bases outside gene matches: 4. The CDR3 is 15 amino acids. Germline V CDR1 and CDR2: SGDLS, YYNGEE. For the CDR3, the DNA is TGTGCCAGCAGCGTCTCCGGGACAGGGGGCACTGAAGCTTTCTTT. Translated: CASSVSGTGGTEAFF.

The V gene is TRBV6-5, the J gene TRBJ2-7, with D hard to call. V dropped 6 bases and J dropped 5 bases, with 14 bases sitting between them. The CDR3 covers 13 residues. Germline loops: CDR1 MNHEY, CDR2 SVGAGI. The CDR3 is CASRKGGSDEQYF. CDR3 bases: TGTGCCAGCAGAAAAGGTGGGTCTGACGAGCAGTACTTC.

This rearrangement joins TRBV7-9 to TRBJ1-2; the match to TRBD1 covers 8 bases. The V gene's germline CDR1 is SEHNR and CDR2 FQNEAQ (reference sequence). J gave up 6 bases and V 2 bases, and 11 bases lay outside the gene matches. The length of the CDR3 is 16 residues. The CDR3, as DNA: TGTGCCAGCAGCTTACTGAACAGGGGGATCGAGGATGGCTACACCTTC. Amino acids: CASSLLNRGIEDGYTF.

Only a few counts were recorded for this clone. This is likely an artifact of a read error, given a far larger clone one base away. The chain uses TRBV4-2 and TRBJ2-1; D gene uncertain. The CDR3 length is 13 residues. Per the germline V gene, CDR1 is LGHNA and CDR2 is YNFKEQ. Trimming removed 0 bases at V and 3 bases at J, with 3 bases between. The CDR3: CASSQDFYNEQFF. The CDR3 region has the DNA TGTGCCAGCAGCCAAGACTTCTACAATGAGCAGTTCTTC.

The CDR3 DNA is TGTGCCAGCAGTCAGCAGGGGGCAGTCAATCAGCCCCAGCATTTT. Its protein is CASSQQGAVNQPQHF. The V call is TRBV2, the J call TRBJ1-5, with 8 bases fitting TRBD1. The V segment lost 5 bases and the J segment 3 bases; nucleotides outside the gene matches: 6. The CDR3 consists of 15 residues. CDR1 SNHLY and CDR2 FYNNEI come from the germline V gene.